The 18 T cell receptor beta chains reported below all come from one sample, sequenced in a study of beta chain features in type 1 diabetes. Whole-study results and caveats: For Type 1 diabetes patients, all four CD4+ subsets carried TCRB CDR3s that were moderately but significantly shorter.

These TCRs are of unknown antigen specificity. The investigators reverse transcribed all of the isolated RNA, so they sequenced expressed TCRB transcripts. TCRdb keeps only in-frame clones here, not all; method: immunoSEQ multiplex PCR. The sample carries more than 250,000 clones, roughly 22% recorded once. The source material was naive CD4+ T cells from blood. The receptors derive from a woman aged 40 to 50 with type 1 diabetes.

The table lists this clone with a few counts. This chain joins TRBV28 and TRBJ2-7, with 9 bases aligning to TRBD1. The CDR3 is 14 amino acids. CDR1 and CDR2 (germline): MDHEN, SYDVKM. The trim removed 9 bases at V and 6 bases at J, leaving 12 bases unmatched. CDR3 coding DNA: TGTGCCAGTTTGACCGGGACAGGGCATCGCGAGCAGTACTTC. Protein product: CASLTGTGHREQYF.

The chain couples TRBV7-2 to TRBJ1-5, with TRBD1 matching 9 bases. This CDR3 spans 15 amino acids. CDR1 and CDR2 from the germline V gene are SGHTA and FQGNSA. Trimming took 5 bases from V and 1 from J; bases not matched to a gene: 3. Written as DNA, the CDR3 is TGTGCCAGCAGCGCGGGACAGGGAAGCAATCAGCCCCAGCATTTT. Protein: CASSAGQGSNQPQHF.

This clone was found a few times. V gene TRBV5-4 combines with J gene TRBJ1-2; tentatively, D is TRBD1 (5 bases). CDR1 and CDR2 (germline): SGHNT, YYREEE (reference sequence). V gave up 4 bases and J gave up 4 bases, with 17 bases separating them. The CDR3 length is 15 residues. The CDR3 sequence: CASSAPSGLVYGYTF. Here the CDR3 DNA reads TGTGCCAGCAGCGCACCCTCAGGGCTGGTCTATGGCTACACCTTC.

CDR3 residues: CASSDRVNQPQHF. The CDR3 region has the DNA TGTGCCAGCAGTGACAGGGTCAATCAGCCCCAGCATTTT. This chain joins TRBV19 and TRBJ1-5; 7 positions agree with TRBD1. The length of the CDR3 is 13 residues. The germline V gene encodes CDR1 LNHDA and CDR2 SQIVND (reference sequence). V lost 9 bases to trimming and J lost 3 bases; unmatched junction nucleotides: 5.

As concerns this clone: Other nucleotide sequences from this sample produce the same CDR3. DNA for the CDR3: TGTGCCAGCAGTTCAGGGAGCAATCAGCCCCAGCATTTT. Translation gives CASSSGSNQPQHF. This chain joins TRBV28 and TRBJ1-5, with TRBD1 as a possible D gene (5 bases). The CDR3 is 13 residues long. Germline lookup yields CDR1 MDHEN and CDR2 SYDVKM. The germline V and J ends were trimmed by 4 bases and 1 base, with 5 bases remaining between them.

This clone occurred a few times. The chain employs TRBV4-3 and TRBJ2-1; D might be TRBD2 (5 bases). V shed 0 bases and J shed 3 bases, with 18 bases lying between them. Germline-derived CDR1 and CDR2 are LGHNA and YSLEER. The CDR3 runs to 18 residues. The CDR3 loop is CASSQDGWAGLGYNEQFF. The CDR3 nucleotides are TGCGCCAGCAGCCAAGATGGGTGGGCGGGCCTGGGCTACAATGAGCAGTTCTTC.

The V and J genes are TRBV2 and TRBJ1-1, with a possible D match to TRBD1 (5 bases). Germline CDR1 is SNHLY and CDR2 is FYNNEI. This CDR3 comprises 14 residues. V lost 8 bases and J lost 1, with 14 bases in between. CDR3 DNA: TGTGCCAGCGAAGGGGAACCCTCGAACACTGAAGCTTTCTTT. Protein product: CASEGEPSNTEAFF.

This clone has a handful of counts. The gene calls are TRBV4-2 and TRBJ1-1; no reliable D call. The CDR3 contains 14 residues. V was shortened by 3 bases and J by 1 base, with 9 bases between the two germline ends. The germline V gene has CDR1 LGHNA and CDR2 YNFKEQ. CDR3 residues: CASSHEAANTEAFF. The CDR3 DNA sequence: TGTGCCAGCAGCCACGAGGCGGCGAACACTGAAGCTTTCTTT.

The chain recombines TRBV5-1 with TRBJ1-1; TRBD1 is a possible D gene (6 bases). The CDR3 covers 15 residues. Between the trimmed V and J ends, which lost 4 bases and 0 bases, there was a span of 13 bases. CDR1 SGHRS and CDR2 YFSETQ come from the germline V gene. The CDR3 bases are TGCGCCAGCAGCGAGGTTGGGGGCATGAACACTGAAGCTTTCTTT. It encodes CASSEVGGMNTEAFF.

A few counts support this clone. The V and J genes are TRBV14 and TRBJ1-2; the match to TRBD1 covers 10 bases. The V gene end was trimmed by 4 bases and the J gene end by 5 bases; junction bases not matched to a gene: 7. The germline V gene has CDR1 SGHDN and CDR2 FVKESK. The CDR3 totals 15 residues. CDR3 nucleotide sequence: TGTGCCAGCAGCCTGACCGGGACAGGGGTATATGGCTACACCTTC. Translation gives CASSLTGTGVYGYTF. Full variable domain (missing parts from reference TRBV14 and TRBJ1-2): EAGVTQFPSHSVIEKGQTVTLRCDPISGHDNLYWYRRVMGKEIKFLLHFVKESKQDESGMPNNRFLAERTGGTYSTLKVQPAELEDSGVYFCASSLTGTGVYGYTFGSGTRLTVV.

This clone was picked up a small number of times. The CDR3 loop is CAWSVQPGLQFF. The DNA for the CDR3 is TGTGCCTGGAGTGTACAGCCGGGGTTGCAGTTCTTC. The J gene is TRBJ2-1, the V gene TRBV30; D perhaps matches TRBD2 (5 bases). Per the germline V gene, CDR1 is GTSNPN and CDR2 is SVGIG (reference sequence). The CDR3 loop spans 12 amino acids. V lost 0 bases and J lost 12, with 12 bases in between.

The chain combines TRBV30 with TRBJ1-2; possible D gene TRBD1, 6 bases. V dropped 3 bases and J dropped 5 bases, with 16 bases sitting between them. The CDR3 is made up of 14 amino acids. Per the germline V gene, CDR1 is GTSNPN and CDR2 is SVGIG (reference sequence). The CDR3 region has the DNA TGTGCCTGGAGCACGGGCAGGGGATCTTATGGCTACACCTTC. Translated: CAWSTGRGSYGYTF.

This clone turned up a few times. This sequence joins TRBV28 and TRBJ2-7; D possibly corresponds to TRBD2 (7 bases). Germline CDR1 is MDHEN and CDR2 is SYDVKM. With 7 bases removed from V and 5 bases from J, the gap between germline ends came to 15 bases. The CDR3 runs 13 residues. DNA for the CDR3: TGTGCCAGCATCGTGGGAGGGGGGGACGAGCAGTACTTC. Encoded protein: CASIVGGGDEQYF.

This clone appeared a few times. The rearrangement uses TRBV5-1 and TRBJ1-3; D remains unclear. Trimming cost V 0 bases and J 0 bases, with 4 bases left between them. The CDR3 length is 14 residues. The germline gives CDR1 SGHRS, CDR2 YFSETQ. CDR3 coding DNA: TGCGCCAGCAGCTTGGACAGCTCTGGAAACACCATATATTTT. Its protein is CASSLDSSGNTIYF. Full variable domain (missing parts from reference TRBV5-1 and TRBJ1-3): KAGVTQTPRYLIKTRGQQVTLSCSPISGHRSVSWYQQTPGQGLQFLFEYFSETQRNKGNFPGRFSGRQFSNSRSEMNVSTLELGDSALYLCASSLDSSGNTIYFGEGSWLTVV.

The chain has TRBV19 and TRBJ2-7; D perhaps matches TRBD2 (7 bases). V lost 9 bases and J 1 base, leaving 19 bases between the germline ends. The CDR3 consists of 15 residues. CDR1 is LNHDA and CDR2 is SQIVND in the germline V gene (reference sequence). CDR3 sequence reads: CASTRGAGESYEQYF. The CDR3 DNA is TGTGCCAGCACCCGGGGGGCGGGAGAATCCTACGAGCAGTACTTC.

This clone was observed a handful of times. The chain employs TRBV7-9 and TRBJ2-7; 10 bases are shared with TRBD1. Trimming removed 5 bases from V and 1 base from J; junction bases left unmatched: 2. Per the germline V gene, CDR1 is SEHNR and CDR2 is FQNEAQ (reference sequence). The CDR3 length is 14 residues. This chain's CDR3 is CASSKGQGSYEQYF. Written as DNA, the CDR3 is TGTGCCAGCAGCAAGGGACAGGGGTCCTACGAGCAGTACTTC. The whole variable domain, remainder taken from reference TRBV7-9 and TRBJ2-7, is DTGVSQNPRHKITKRGQNVTFRCDPISEHNRLYWYRQTLGQGPEFLTYFQNEAQLEKSRLLSDRFSAERPKGSFSTLEIQRTEQGDSAMYLCASSKGQGSYEQYFGPGTRLTVT.

The CDR3 DNA reads as TGTGCCAGCAGCGCCTTCCAGGGATATGGCTACACCTTC. Protein sequence: CASSAFQGYGYTF. The rearrangement joins TRBV9 to TRBJ1-2, with a tentative D call TRBD1 (5 bases). The CDR3 sequence is 13 residues long. CDR1 SGDLS and CDR2 YYNGEE come from the germline V gene. The V and J ends lost 3 bases and 5 bases respectively, with 11 bases between them. Looking up the rest from reference TRBV9 and TRBJ1-2 gives the full variable domain: DSGVTQTPKHLITATGQRVTLRCSPRSGDLSVYWYQQSLDQGLQFLIQYYNGEERAKGNILERFSAQQFPDLHSELNLSSLELGDSALYFCASSAFQGYGYTFGSGTRLTVV.

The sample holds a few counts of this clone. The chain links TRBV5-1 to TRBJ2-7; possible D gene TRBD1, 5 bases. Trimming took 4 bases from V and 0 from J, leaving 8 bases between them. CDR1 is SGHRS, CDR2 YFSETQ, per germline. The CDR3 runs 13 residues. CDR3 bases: TGCGCCAGCAGCAGGGGTGGCTCCTACGAGCAGTACTTC. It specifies CASSRGGSYEQYF.